Described below is a single T cell receptor (beta chain) sequence and its context. Its specificity is not known. TCRdb's table, derived via immunoSEQ multiplex PCR, lists solely in-frame clones and lacks some. Among about 97,000 clones listed, approximately 80% were seen once. Each patient's relapse followed autologous stem cell transplantation, and brentuximab vedotin exposure varied. Patients' outcomes at their best amounted to complete response, partial response or progressive disease. The data are from a study of PD-1 blockade in classical Hodgkin lymphoma. General study points: Repertoire difference causes, possibly disease activity or prior therapy, remain undefined. Diversity similar to that of newly diagnosed patients was seen at baseline in complete responders. Patients who began taking nivolumab under 1 year after ASCT were left out.

The CDR3 is 15 residues long. Trimming cost V 6 bases and J 2 bases; bases outside gene matches: 6. The V gene's germline CDR1 is LNHDA and CDR2 SQIVND (reference sequence). The sequence was collected from a human donor with classical Hodgkin lymphoma. Source: peripheral blood mononuclear cells (PBMCs), taken at baseline. The chain recombines TRBV19 with TRBJ1-5, with 8 bases matching TRBD1. CDR3 sequence: CASSPDRVGNQPQHF. The CDR3 region has the DNA TGTGCCAGTAGCCCGGACAGGGTGGGCAATCAGCCCCAGCATTTT.